A selection of T cell receptor beta chains follows, all from one sample in a study of blood T cell repertoires in COVID-19. Sequencing used immunoSEQ multiplex PCR; TCRdb keeps in-frame clones, though not all of them. The top ten hold less than 2% of the sample, which has about 290,000 clones, around nine tenths seen once. Sequences were obtained from PBMCs or T cells enriched from blood (not recorded which). Source of these receptors: a woman aged 40 to 50 who had recovered from COVID-19. Both conserved end residues are part of each CDR3. Each record gives: CDR3 protein, CDR3 DNA, D gene, J gene, V gene, clone size. D genes are given only for firm matches. Expanded clones get a size class; other rows say once, few or many, or leave the size out.

CASSLTGRVGQPQHF	TGTGCCAGCAGTCTCACAGGGAGGGTTGGGCAGCCCCAGCATTTT	.	TRBJ1-5	TRBV6-2/TRBV6-3	.
CASSPTGVNEKLFF	TGTGCCAGCAGCCCGACAGGAGTTAATGAAAAACTGTTTTTT	.	TRBJ1-4	TRBV5-5	few
CASSQGLAPDTQYF	TGTGCCAGCAGCCAAGGGCTAGCCCCAGATACGCAGTATTTT	.	TRBJ2-3	TRBV3-1/TRBV3-2	.
CASSKTGAGGNNEQFF	TGCGCCAGCAGCAAAACGGGAGCGGGGGGGAACAATGAGCAGTTCTTC	TRBD2	TRBJ2-1	TRBV4-1	.
CASSVTGVENTEAFF	TGTGCCAGCAGCGTAACAGGGGTCGAAAACACTGAAGCTTTCTTT	TRBD1	TRBJ1-1	TRBV9	.
CASSEVTEETQYF	TGTGCCAGCAGTGAAGTGACAGAAGAGACCCAGTACTTC	.	TRBJ2-5	TRBV2	.
CASRHRLRGQGSYEQYF	TGCGCCAGCAGGCATCGTTTAAGGGGACAGGGTTCATACGAGCAGTACTTC	TRBD1	TRBJ2-7	TRBV23-1	.
CASSKGQGDTEAFF	TGTGCCAGCAGTAAGGGACAGGGGGACACTGAAGCTTTCTTT	TRBD1	TRBJ1-1	TRBV2	.
CASSQASAYEQYF	TGCGCCAGCAGCCAAGCGTCAGCCTACGAGCAGTACTTC	.	TRBJ2-7	TRBV4-1	.
CASSYSSQKNTEAFF	TGTGCCAGCAGTTACTCGTCCCAGAAGAACACTGAAGCTTTCTTT	.	TRBJ1-1	TRBV6-5	once
CASSLALAGGPDTQYF	TGTGCCAGCAGCTTGGCTCTAGCGGGGGGGCCAGATACGCAGTATTTT	TRBD2	TRBJ2-3	TRBV5-4	.
CASSQDPGVWTEAFF	TGTGCCAGCAGCCAAGATCCAGGGGTTTGGACTGAAGCTTTCTTT	.	TRBJ1-1	TRBV14	.
CASSVAGQNYGYTF	TGTGCCAGCAGCGTAGCAGGGCAGAACTATGGCTACACCTTC	.	TRBJ1-2	TRBV9	.
CASRRSGGMNTEAFF	TGTGCCAGCAGGAGAAGTGGGGGGATGAACACTGAAGCTTTCTTT	.	TRBJ1-1	TRBV6-5	.
CASSSGFKGEQYF	TGTGCCAGCAGCTCGGGCTTCAAGGGGGAGCAGTACTTC	.	TRBJ2-7	TRBV5-6	.
CASSPWQVSSYEQYF	TGTGCCAGCAGCCCCTGGCAGGTAAGCTCCTACGAGCAGTACTTC	.	TRBJ2-7	TRBV5-6	once
CASSPSAGLAGELFF	TGTGCCAGCTCACCATCTGCAGGGTTGGCCGGGGAGCTGTTTTTT	.	TRBJ2-2	TRBV18	.
CSVETSGDFYNEQFF	TGCAGCGTCGAGACTAGCGGGGATTTCTACAATGAGCAGTTCTTC	TRBD2	TRBJ2-1	TRBV29-1	.
CASSLPTGPITDTQYF	TGCGCCAGCAGCTTGCCGACAGGACCTATCACAGATACGCAGTATTTT	.	TRBJ2-3	TRBV5-1	.
CASSPPGYRGMNTEAFF	TGTGCCAGCTCACCTCCGGGTTACAGGGGGATGAACACTGAAGCTTTCTTT	TRBD1	TRBJ1-1	TRBV18	few
CASKSGVSTDTQYF	TGTGCCAGCAAGTCAGGGGTTAGCACAGATACGCAGTATTTT	.	TRBJ2-3	TRBV6-5	.
CASSSTDRGYTF	TGTGCCAGCAGCTCAACGGACAGGGGCTACACCTTC	TRBD1	TRBJ1-2	TRBV7-2	.
CASRDRDTYNSPLHF	TGCGCCAGCCGAGACAGGGACACCTATAATTCACCCCTCCACTTT	TRBD1	TRBJ1-6	TRBV5-1	.
CASRNTRRAFF	TGTGCCAGCAGAAACACACGGAGGGCTTTCTTT	.	TRBJ1-1	TRBV6-5	.
CASSRLAGENYEQYF	TGTGCCAGCAGCCGACTAGCGGGAGAGAACTACGAGCAGTACTTC	TRBD2	TRBJ2-7	TRBV7-9	.
CASSPLQGEAFF	TGTGCCAGCTCACCCTTGCAGGGTGAAGCTTTCTTT	.	TRBJ1-1	TRBV18	.
CASSLASNNEQFF	TGTGCCAGCAGCTTAGCGAGCAACAATGAGCAGTTCTTC	.	TRBJ2-1	TRBV7-9	few
CASSREDSSYQPQHF	TGTGCCAGCAGTCGGGAGGACAGTTCATATCAGCCCCAGCATTTT	.	TRBJ1-5	TRBV2	.
CASSLRLAGNNEQFF	TGTGCCAGCAGTCTTCGACTAGCGGGAAACAATGAGCAGTTCTTC	TRBD2	TRBJ2-1	TRBV6-2/TRBV6-3	.
CASSVGTSGTFYNEQFF	TGTGCCAGCAGCGTCGGGACTAGCGGAACATTCTACAATGAGCAGTTCTTC	TRBD2	TRBJ2-1	TRBV9	.
CASSQDPVNYGYTF	TGTGCCAGCAGCCAAGACCCAGTTAACTATGGCTACACCTTC	.	TRBJ1-2	TRBV3-1/TRBV3-2	few
CATSRVPGQGYNEQFF	TGTGCCACCAGCAGAGTTCCTGGGCAGGGCTACAATGAGCAGTTCTTC	.	TRBJ2-1	TRBV15	.
CATSAPDRGSNEQYF	TGTGCCACCAGCGCCCCAGACAGGGGGTCGAACGAGCAGTACTTC	TRBD1	TRBJ2-7	TRBV15	.
CASSPGQGLAEAFF	TGTGCCAGCTCACCGGGACAGGGATTGGCTGAAGCTTTCTTT	TRBD1	TRBJ1-1	TRBV18	.
CASSLTGGINQPQHF	TGTGCCAGCAGCTTAACGGGAGGCATCAATCAGCCCCAGCATTTT	.	TRBJ1-5	TRBV7-3	.
CASSEGGTGNTIYF	TGTGCCAGCAGTGAGGGAGGGACAGGAAACACCATATATTTT	.	TRBJ1-3	TRBV25-1	many
CASSLGTPRGETQYF	TGTGCCAGCAGCTTGGGCACCCCAAGAGGGGAGACCCAGTACTTC	.	TRBJ2-5	TRBV5-5	.
CASSAGTANQPQHF	TGTGCCAGCAGCGCTGGGACAGCTAATCAGCCCCAGCATTTT	TRBD1	TRBJ1-5	TRBV9	once
CASSSYRGGEDYGYTF	TGTGCCAGCAGCTCCTACCGTGGGGGGGAAGACTATGGCTACACCTTC	.	TRBJ1-2	TRBV11-2	.
CASSLAAGRTDTQYF	TGCGCCAGCAGCTTGGCGGCGGGGCGCACAGATACGCAGTATTTT	.	TRBJ2-3	TRBV5-1	.
CASSPGSSSYNEQFF	TGTGCCAGCTCCCCGGGGTCGAGCTCCTACAATGAGCAGTTCTTC	.	TRBJ2-1	TRBV9	.
CASSSGQGSEKLFF	TGTGCCAGCAGTTCGGGACAGGGAAGTGAAAAACTGTTTTTT	TRBD1	TRBJ1-4	TRBV6-5	.
CASSRDFSSYNSPLHF	TGTGCCAGTAGTCGGGACTTCAGCTCCTATAATTCACCCCTCCACTTT	.	TRBJ1-6	TRBV19	.
CASSQDAHRVGRNTEAFF	TGTGCCAGCAGCCAAGACGCCCACAGGGTCGGAAGAAACACTGAAGCTTTCTTT	.	TRBJ1-1	TRBV3-1/TRBV3-2	.
CASSDPWGDYGYTF	TGTGCCAGCAGCGACCCTTGGGGGGACTATGGCTACACCTTC	.	TRBJ1-2	TRBV9	.
CASSFTDNQPQHF	TGTGCCAGCAGTTTTACAGACAATCAGCCCCAGCATTTT	.	TRBJ1-5	TRBV12-3/TRBV12-4	.
CASSEAEGGYGYTF	TGTGCCAGCAGTGAGGCGGAGGGAGGCTATGGCTACACCTTC	.	TRBJ1-2	TRBV2	once
CASSESRGGGNQPQHF	TGTGCCAGCAGTGAATCGCGGGGGGGTGGCAATCAGCCCCAGCATTTT	.	TRBJ1-5	TRBV2	.
CASSARNTGELFF	TGTGCCAGCAGTGCCAGGAACACCGGGGAGCTGTTTTTT	.	TRBJ2-2	TRBV25-1	.